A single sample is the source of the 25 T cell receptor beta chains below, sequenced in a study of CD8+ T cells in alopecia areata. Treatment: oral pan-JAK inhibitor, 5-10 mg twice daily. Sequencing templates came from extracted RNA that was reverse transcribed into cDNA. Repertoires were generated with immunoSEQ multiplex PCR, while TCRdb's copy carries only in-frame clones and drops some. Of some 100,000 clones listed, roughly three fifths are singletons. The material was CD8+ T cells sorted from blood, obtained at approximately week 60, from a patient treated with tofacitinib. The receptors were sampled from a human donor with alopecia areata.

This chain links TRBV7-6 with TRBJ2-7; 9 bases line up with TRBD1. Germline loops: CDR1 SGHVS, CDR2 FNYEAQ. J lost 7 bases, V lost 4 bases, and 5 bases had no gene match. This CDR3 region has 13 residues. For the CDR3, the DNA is TGTGCCAGCAGCTGGACAGGGGAAGGGGAGCAGTACTTC. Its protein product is CASSWTGEGEQYF.

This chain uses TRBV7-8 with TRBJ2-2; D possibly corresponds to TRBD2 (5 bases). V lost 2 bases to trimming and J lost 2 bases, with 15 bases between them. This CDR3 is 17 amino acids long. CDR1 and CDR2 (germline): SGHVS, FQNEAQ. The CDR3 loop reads CASSLPELARNTGELFF. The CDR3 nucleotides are TGTGCCAGCAGCTTACCAGAATTAGCGAGAAACACCGGGGAGCTGTTTTTT.

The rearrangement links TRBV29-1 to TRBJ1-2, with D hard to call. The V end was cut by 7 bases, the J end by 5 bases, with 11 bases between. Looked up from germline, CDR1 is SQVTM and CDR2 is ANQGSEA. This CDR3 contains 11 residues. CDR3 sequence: CSGADEYGYTF. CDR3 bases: TGCAGCGGTGCGGACGAATATGGCTACACCTTC. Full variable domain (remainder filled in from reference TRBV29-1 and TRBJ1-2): SAVISQKPSRDICQRGTSLTIQCQVDSQVTMMFWYRQQPGQSLTLIATANQGSEATYESGFVIDKFPISRPNLTFSTLTVSNMSPEDSSIYLCSGADEYGYTFGSGTRLTVV.

For the CDR3, the DNA is TGCAGCGTTATCGGTCGGGGGGCGAGCTATGGCTACACCTTC. The encoded protein is CSVIGRGASYGYTF. The chain combines TRBV29-1 with TRBJ1-2; D may be TRBD1 (6 bases). The germline V gene has CDR1 SQVTM and CDR2 ANQGSEA. CDR3 length: 14 amino acids. Trimming stripped 5 bases from V and 4 bases from J, with 17 bases between.

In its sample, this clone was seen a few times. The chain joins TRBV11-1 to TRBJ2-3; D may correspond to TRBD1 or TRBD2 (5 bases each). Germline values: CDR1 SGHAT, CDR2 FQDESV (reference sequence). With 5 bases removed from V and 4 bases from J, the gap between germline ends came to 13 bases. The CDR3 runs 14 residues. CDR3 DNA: TGTGCCAGCAGCCCCCCGGGGCTCCCAGATACGCAGTATTTT. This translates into CASSPPGLPDTQYF.

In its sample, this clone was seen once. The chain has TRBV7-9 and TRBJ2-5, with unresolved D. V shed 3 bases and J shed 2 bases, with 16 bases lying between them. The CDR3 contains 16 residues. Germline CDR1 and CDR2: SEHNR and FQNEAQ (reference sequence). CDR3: CASSFSHPAPQETQYF. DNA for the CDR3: TGTGCCAGCAGCTTTAGCCACCCGGCCCCACAAGAGACCCAGTACTTC.

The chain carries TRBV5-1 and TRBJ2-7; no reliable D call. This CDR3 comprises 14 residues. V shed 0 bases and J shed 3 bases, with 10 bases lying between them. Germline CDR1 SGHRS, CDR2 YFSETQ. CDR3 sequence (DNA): TGCGCCAGCAGCTTGGAGGGATTGGGCTACGAGCAGTACTTC. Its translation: CASSLEGLGYEQYF. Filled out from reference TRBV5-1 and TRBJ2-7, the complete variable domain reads KAGVTQTPRYLIKTRGQQVTLSCSPISGHRSVSWYQQTPGQGLQFLFEYFSETQRNKGNFPGRFSGRQFSNSRSEMNVSTLELGDSALYLCASSLEGLGYEQYFGPGTRLTVT.

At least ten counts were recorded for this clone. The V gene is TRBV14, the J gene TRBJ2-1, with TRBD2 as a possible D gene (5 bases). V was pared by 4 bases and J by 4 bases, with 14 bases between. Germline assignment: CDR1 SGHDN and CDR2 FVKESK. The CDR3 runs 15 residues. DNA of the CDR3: TGTGCCAGCAGCCCGGAACAGCGGCTTTACAATGAGCAGTTCTTC. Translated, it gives CASSPEQRLYNEQFF.

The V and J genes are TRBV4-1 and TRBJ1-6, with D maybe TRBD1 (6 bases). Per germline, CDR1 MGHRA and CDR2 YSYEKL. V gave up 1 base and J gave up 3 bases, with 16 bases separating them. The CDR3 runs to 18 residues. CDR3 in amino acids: CASSQVGTDSGYNSPLHF. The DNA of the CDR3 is TGCGCCAGCAGCCAAGTGGGGACGGACAGTGGCTATAATTCACCCCTCCACTTT.

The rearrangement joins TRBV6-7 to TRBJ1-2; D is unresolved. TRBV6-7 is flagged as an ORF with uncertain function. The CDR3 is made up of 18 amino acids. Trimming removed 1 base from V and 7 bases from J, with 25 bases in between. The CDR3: CASSYWVPAPQPRIGYTF. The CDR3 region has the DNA TGTGCCAGCAGTTACTGGGTTCCGGCCCCACAACCCCGTATTGGCTACACCTTC.

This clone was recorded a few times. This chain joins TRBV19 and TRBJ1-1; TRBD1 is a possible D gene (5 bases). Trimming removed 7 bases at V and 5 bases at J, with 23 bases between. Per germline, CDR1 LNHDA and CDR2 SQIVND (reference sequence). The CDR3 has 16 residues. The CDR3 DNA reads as TGTGCCAGTAACGGTGTAGGGGCGGAGGGAATGACTGAAGCTTTCTTT. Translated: CASNGVGAEGMTEAFF.

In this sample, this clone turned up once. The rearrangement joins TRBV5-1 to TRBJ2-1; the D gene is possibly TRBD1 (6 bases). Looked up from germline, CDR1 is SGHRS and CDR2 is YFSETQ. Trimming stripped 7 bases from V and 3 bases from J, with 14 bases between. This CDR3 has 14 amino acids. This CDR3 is CASRDRQDYNEQFF. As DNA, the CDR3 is TGCGCCAGCCGGGATAGACAGGACTACAATGAGCAGTTCTTC.

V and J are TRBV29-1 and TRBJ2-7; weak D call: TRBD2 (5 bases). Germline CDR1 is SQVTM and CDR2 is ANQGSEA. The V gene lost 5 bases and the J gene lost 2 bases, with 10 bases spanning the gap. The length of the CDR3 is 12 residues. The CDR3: CSVSSGTYEQYF. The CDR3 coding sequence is TGCAGCGTTAGCTCCGGGACCTACGAGCAGTACTTC.

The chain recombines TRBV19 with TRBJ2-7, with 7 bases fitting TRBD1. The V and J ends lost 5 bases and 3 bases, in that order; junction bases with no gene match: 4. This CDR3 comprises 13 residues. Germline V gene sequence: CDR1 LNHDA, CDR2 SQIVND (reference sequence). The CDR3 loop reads CASSPGQHYEQYF. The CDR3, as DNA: TGTGCCAGTAGTCCGGGACAGCACTACGAGCAGTACTTC.

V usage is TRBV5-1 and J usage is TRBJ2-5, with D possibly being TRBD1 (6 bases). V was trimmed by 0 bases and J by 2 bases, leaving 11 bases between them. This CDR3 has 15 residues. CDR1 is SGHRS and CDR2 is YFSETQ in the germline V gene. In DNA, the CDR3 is TGCGCCAGCAGCTTGGTGGGGGCCCCTCAAGAGACCCAGTACTTC. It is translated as CASSLVGAPQETQYF.

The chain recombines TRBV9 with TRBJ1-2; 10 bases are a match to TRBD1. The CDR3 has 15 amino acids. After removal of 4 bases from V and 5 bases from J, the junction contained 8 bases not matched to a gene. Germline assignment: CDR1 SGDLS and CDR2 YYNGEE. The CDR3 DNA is TGTGCCAGCAGCCCTGGGACAGGGGTAGCTTATGGCTACACCTTC. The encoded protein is CASSPGTGVAYGYTF.

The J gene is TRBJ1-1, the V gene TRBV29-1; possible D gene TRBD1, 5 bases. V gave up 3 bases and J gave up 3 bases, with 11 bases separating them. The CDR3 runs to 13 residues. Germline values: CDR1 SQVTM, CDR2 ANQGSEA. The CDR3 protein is CSVDKGSYTEAFF. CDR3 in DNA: TGCAGCGTTGATAAGGGGTCGTACACTGAAGCTTTCTTT.

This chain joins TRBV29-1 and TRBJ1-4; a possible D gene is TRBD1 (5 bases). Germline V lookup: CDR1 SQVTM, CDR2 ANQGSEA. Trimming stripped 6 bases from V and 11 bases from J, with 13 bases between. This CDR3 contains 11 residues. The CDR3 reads CSVDREGKLFF. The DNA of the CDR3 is TGCAGCGTAGACCGGGAGGGGAAACTGTTTTTT.

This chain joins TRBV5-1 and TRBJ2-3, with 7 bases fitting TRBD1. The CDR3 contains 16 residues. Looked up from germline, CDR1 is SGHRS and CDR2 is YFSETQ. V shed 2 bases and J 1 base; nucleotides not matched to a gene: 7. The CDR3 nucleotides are TGCGCCAGCAGCTTAACAGGGGTTAGTCGCACAGATACGCAGTATTTT. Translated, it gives CASSLTGVSRTDTQYF.

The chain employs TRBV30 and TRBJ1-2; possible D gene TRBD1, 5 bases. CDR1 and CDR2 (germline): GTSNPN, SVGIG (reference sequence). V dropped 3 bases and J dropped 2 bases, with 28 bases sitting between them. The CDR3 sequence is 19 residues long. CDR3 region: CAWRGGVLVTGILNYGYTF. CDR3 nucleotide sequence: TGTGCCTGGAGAGGTGGGGTTTTGGTTACAGGTATTCTGAACTATGGCTACACCTTC.

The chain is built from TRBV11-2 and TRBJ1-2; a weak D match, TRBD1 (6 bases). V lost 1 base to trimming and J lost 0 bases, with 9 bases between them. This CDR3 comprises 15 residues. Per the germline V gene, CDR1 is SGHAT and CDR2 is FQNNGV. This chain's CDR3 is CASSLGPGANYGYTF. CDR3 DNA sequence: TGTGCCAGCAGCTTAGGGCCAGGGGCTAACTATGGCTACACCTTC.

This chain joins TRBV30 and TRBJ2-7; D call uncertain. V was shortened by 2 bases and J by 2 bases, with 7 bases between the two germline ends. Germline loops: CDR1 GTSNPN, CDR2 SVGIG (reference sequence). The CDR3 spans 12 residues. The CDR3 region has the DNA TGTGCCTGGAGTTCGGCCACCTACGAGCAGTACTTC. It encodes CAWSSATYEQYF.

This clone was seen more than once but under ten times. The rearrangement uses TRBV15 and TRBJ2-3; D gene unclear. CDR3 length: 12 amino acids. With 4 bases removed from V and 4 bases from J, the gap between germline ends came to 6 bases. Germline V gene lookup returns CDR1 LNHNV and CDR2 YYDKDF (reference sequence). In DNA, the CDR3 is TGTGCCACCAGCACAAGAGCAGATACGCAGTATTTT. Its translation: CATSTRADTQYF.

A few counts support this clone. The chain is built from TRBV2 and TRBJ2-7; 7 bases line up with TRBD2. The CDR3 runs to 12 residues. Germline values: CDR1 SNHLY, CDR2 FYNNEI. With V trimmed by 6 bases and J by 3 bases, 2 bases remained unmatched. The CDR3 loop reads CASRGGSYEQYF. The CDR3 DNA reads TGTGCCAGCAGGGGAGGGAGCTACGAGCAGTACTTC.

Here the CDR3 DNA reads TGTGCCTGGAGTCCGGGACAGGGTCATTCACCCCTCCACTTT. Translation: CAWSPGQGHSPLHF. V is TRBV30 and J is TRBJ1-6, with 9 bases fitting TRBD1. The ends lost 2 bases at V and 8 bases at J; junction bases unmatched: 4. CDR1 is GTSNPN and CDR2 is SVGIG in the germline V gene (reference sequence). The CDR3 runs 14 residues. Drawing the rest from reference TRBV30 and TRBJ1-6, the complete variable domain is SQTIHQWPATLVQPVGSPLSLECTVEGTSNPNLYWYRQAAGRGLQLLFYSVGIGQISSEVPQNLSASRPQDRQFILSSKKLLLSDSGFYLCAWSPGQGHSPLHFGNGTRLTVT.